What follows describes a single T cell receptor beta chain. This record comes from a study of blood T cell repertoires in COVID-19. Source study methods: Estimation of nucleated cell counts was performed using reference gene primer amplification. TCRdb's copy holds only in-frame clones and misses some; the assay was immunoSEQ multiplex PCR. V, J and clone size reflect that table, while D and trimming were determined from the DNA. The repertoire holds about 39,000 clones, with 80% to 90% as singletons. The CDR3 runs to 15 residues. CDR1 is SGHNT and CDR2 is YYREEE in the germline V gene (reference sequence). V shed 0 bases and J shed 4 bases, with 13 bases lying between them.

The TCR sequence derives from a man in his sixties in a cohort sampled during active COVID-19. The rearrangement uses TRBV5-4 and TRBJ2-5; D is perhaps TRBD2 (6 bases). Sequencing input: peripheral blood. The CDR3 nucleotides read TGTGCCAGCAGCTTGGGCTTAGCGGCCAGAGAGACCCAGTACTTC. It specifies CASSLGLAARETQYF.